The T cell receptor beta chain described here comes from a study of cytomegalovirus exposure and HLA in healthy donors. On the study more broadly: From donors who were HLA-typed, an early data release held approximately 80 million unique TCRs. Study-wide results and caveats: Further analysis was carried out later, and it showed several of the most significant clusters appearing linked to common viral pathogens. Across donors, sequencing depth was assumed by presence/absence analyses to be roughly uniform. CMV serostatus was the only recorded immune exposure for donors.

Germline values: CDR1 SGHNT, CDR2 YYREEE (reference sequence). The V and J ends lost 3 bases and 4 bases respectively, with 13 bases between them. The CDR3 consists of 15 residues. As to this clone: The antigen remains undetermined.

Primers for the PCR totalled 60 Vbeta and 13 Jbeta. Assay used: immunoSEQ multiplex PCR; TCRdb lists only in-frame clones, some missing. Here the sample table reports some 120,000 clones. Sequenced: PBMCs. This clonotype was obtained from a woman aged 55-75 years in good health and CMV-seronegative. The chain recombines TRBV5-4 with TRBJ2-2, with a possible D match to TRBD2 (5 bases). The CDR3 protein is CASSWGQAGTGELFF. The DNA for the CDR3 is TGTGCCAGCAGCTGGGGTCAGGCGGGCACCGGGGAGCTGTTTTTT.